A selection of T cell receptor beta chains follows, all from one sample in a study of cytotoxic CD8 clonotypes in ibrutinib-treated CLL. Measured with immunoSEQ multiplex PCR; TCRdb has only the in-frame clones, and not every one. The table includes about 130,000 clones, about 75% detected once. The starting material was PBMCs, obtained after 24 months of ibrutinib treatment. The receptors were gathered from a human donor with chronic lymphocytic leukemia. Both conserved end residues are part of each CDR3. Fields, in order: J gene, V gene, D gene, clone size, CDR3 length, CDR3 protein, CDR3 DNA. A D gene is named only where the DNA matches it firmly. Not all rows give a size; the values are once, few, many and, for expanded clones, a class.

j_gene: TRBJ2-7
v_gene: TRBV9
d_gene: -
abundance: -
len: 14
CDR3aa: CASTPGAGSYEQYF
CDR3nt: TGTGCCAGCACCCCAGGTGCTGGCTCCTACGAGCAGTACTTC

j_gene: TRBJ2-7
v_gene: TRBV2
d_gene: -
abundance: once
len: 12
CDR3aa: CASVEGPWEQYF
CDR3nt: TGTGCCAGCGTGGAGGGCCCCTGGGAGCAGTACTTC

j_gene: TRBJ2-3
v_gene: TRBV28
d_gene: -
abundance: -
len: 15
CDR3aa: CASSPRLGFGDTQYF
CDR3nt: TGTGCCAGCAGTCCCCGACTAGGGTTTGGTGATACGCAGTATTTT

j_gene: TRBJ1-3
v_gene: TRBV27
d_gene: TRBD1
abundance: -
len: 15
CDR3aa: CASSLRGPGGNTIYF
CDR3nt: TGTGCCAGCAGTTTGAGGGGGCCGGGGGGAAACACCATATATTTT

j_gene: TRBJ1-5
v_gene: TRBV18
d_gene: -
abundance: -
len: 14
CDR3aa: CASSPGGGNQPQHF
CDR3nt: TGTGCCAGCTCACCAGGGGGTGGGAATCAGCCCCAGCATTTT

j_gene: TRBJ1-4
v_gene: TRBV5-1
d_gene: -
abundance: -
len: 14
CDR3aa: CASSQLAGGEKLFF
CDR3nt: TGCGCCAGCAGCCAGCTTGCCGGGGGTGAAAAACTGTTTTTT

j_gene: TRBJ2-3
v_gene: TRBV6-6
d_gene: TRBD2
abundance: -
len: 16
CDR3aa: CASSYRGGRAGDTQYF
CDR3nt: TGTGCCAGCAGTTACAGGGGCGGGAGGGCCGGGGATACGCAGTATTTT

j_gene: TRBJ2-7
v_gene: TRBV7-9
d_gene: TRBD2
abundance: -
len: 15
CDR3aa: CASSWGAGPSYEQYF
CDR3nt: TGTGCCAGCAGCTGGGGAGCGGGACCCTCCTACGAGCAGTACTTC

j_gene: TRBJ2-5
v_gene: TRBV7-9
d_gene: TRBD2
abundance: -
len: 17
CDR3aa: CASSPLLAGGPGETQYF
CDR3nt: TGTGCCAGCAGCCCCCTACTAGCGGGGGGGCCCGGGGAGACCCAGTACTTC

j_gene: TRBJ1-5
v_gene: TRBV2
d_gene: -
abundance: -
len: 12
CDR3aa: CASREGNQPQHF
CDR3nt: TGTGCCAGCAGGGAGGGGAATCAGCCCCAGCATTTT

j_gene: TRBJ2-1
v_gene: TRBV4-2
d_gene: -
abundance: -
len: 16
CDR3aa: CASSPRGASEYNEQFF
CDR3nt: TGTGCCAGCAGCCCCCGGGGGGCTAGCGAGTACAATGAGCAGTTCTTC

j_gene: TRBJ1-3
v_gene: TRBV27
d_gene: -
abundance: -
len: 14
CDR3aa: CARSRGAVGNTIYF
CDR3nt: TGTGCCCGCTCAAGGGGGGCGGTTGGAAACACCATATATTTT